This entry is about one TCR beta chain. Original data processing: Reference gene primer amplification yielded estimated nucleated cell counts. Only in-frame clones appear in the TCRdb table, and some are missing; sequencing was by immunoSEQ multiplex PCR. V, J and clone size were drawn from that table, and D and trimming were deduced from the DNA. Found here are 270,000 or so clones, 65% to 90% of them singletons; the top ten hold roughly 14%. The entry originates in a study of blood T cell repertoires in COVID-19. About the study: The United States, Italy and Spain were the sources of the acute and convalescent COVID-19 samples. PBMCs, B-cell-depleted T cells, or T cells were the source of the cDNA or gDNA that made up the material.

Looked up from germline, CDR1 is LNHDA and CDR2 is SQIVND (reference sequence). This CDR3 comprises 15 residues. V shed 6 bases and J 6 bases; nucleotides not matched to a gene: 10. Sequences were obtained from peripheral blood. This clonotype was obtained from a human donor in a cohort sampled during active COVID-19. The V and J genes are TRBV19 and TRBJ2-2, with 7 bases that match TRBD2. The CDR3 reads CASSPQGLVAGELFF. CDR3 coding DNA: TGTGCCAGTAGCCCTCAAGGACTAGTGGCCGGGGAGCTGTTTTTT.